This paragraph reports one TCR beta chain. Germline trimming cut 2 bases from V and 6 bases from J; bases unmatched to any gene: 4. This CDR3 region has 15 residues. Germline CDR1 KGHSH, CDR2 LQKENI. The data were obtained in a study of T cell changes during pregnancy in multiple sclerosis. The data were produced by immunoSEQ multiplex PCR, yet TCRdb's version contains in-frame clones alone and is incomplete. Of roughly 42,000 clones in the sample, 80% to 90% were seen once. This sample comprised CD4+ T cells from peripheral blood mononuclear cells, obtained in the first trimester of pregnancy. This chain uses TRBV18 with TRBJ2-1, with 10 bases lining up with TRBD2. The receptor's source is a female donor with multiple sclerosis, enrolled in a pregnancy study. This chain's CDR3 is CASSPSSGSPNEQFF. The CDR3 region has the DNA TGTGCCAGCTCACCATCTAGCGGGAGCCCCAATGAGCAGTTCTTC.